This T cell receptor beta chain was retrieved from a study of CD4 T cells in relation to SARS-CoV-2 and coronaviruses. Turning to the study itself: ViraFEST: roughly 9-day antigen culture of PBMCs, then TCR beta CDR3 sequencing. Controls used an HIV-1 Nef peptide pool or no peptide.

Unexposed donor CD4+ T cells date from about 2010-2018, before the COVID-19 pandemic. Isolation of CD4+ T cells took place after less than 13 days in culture. Sequencing used immunoSEQ multiplex PCR; TCRdb keeps in-frame clones, though not all of them. The repertoire holds approximately 27,000 clones, with roughly four fifths as singletons. Germline CDR1 and CDR2: LGHNA and YSLEER. Trimming shortened V by 0 bases and J by 3 bases, and 12 bases separated the two germline ends. This CDR3 contains 15 residues. Regarding this clone: Its cognate antigen is unknown.

The J gene is TRBJ2-7, the V gene TRBV4-3; D may be TRBD1 (5 bases). Material for sequencing was CD4+ T cells from PBMCs, cultured in vitro. The source of this sequence is a human donor in good health. CDR3 protein: CASSQEVGLNYEQYF. The CDR3 nucleotides are TGCGCCAGCAGCCAAGAGGTGGGGCTGAACTACGAGCAGTACTTC.